Each of the 11 T cell receptor beta chains below was sequenced from the same sample in a study of T cell responses to AZD1222 COVID-19 vaccine. Assay used: immunoSEQ multiplex PCR; TCRdb lists only in-frame clones, some missing. Among approximately 100,000 clones listed, approximately 91% were seen once. The material sequenced was peripheral blood, taken on day 0 of AZD1222 vaccination. These receptors all stem from an adult in good health.

The chain has TRBV9 and TRBJ1-1; no clear D gene. The V gene lost 0 bases and the J gene lost 0 bases, with 6 bases spanning the gap. Germline V gene data show CDR1 as SGDLS and CDR2 as YYNGEE. The CDR3 totals 14 residues. CDR3: CASSVGQLNTEAFF. Here the CDR3 DNA reads TGTGCCAGCAGCGTAGGGCAGCTGAACACTGAAGCTTTCTTT.

J is TRBJ1-2 and V is TRBV10-2; D remains unclear. CDR3 size: 11 residues. From germline, CDR1 is WSHSY and CDR2 SAAADI. V was pared by 8 bases and J by 5 bases, with 9 bases between. CDR3 sequence reads: CASSRGYGYTF. In DNA, the CDR3 is TGCGCCAGCTCCCGTGGTTATGGCTACACCTTC.

The chain employs TRBV7-9 and TRBJ1-3; D is possibly TRBD1 (6 bases). Trimming stripped 5 bases from V and 0 bases from J, with 14 bases between. In germline, CDR1 is SEHNR, CDR2 FQNEAQ (reference sequence). The CDR3 runs 16 residues. The CDR3 DNA is TGTGCCAGCAGCCCACGAGGGACACTCTCTGGAAACACCATATATTTT. It translates to CASSPRGTLSGNTIYF.

Remarks on this clone: This sample includes further DNA sequences coding for the same CDR3. This chain links TRBV5-1 with TRBJ2-5; no firm D call. Trimming took off 0 bases at V and 2 bases at J, with 2 bases between the two ends. The CDR3 runs 12 residues. Germline V CDR1 and CDR2: SGHRS, YFSETQ. The CDR3 bases are TGCGCCAGCAGCTTGGGACAAGAGACCCAGTACTTC. It specifies CASSLGQETQYF.

The genes are TRBV6-2 or TRBV6-3 and TRBJ2-7; D remains ambiguous. From germline, CDR1 is MNHEY and CDR2 SVGEGT. The CDR3 covers 15 residues. V was clipped by 2 bases and J by 0 bases, with 11 bases between them. This CDR3 reads CASSYADGSSYEQYF. In DNA form, the CDR3 reads TGTGCCAGCAGTTACGCGGACGGAAGCTCCTACGAGCAGTACTTC.

This clone was recorded a few times. The chain recombines TRBV5-4 with TRBJ1-4, with no clear D. Germline CDR1 SGHNT, CDR2 YYREEE (reference sequence). Trimming pared 3 bases from V and 0 bases from J, leaving 6 bases between. The CDR3 has 14 amino acids. Here the CDR3 DNA reads TGTGCCAGCAGCTCCCCAGCAACTAATGAAAAACTGTTTTTT. Protein: CASSSPATNEKLFF.

The chain joins TRBV27 to TRBJ1-1, with D uncertain. CDR3 length: 13 amino acids. The V end lost 3 bases, the J end lost 0 bases, and 5 bases lay between the germline ends. CDR1 and CDR2 (germline): MNHEY, SMNVEV (reference sequence). The CDR3, as DNA: TGTGCCAGCAGTTTTGGCATGAACACTGAAGCTTTCTTT. It yields the protein CASSFGMNTEAFF.

V is TRBV7-3 and J is TRBJ1-1, with D unclear. The V and J ends lost 5 bases and 2 bases respectively, with 9 bases between them. The CDR3 contains 13 residues. Germline V CDR1 and CDR2: SGHTA, FQGTGA. In DNA, the CDR3 is TGTGCCAGCAGCCCGTCGGTCAACACTGAAGCTTTCTTT. Amino acids: CASSPSVNTEAFF.

The chain joins TRBV3-1 (or the pseudogene TRBV3-2) to TRBJ1-4; D gene ambiguous. The ends were cut back, 4 bases at V and 7 bases at J, with 16 bases in the middle. Germline V gives CDR1 LGHDT, CDR2 YNNKEL (reference sequence). This CDR3 spans 15 amino acids. CDR3 loop: CASSPDGVGGEKLFF. The CDR3 DNA reads as TGTGCCAGCAGCCCCGACGGGGTCGGCGGTGAAAAACTGTTTTTT.

J is TRBJ1-4 and V is TRBV3-1 (or the pseudogene TRBV3-2); D call uncertain. Trimming stripped 4 bases from V and 6 bases from J, with 9 bases between. The germline V gene encodes CDR1 LGHDT and CDR2 YNNKEL (reference sequence). This CDR3 spans 13 amino acids. CDR3 protein: CASSRNSYEKLFF. CDR3 DNA: TGTGCCAGCAGCCGCAACAGCTATGAAAAACTGTTTTTT.

The chain has TRBV20-1 and TRBJ2-3; D remains unclear. The germline V gene has CDR1 DFQATT and CDR2 SNEGSKA (reference sequence). This CDR3 is 11 amino acids long. The ends were cut back, 6 bases at V and 3 bases at J, with 7 bases in the middle. The CDR3: CSAFRTDTQYF. Written as DNA, the CDR3 is TGCAGTGCCTTCCGGACAGATACGCAGTATTTT.